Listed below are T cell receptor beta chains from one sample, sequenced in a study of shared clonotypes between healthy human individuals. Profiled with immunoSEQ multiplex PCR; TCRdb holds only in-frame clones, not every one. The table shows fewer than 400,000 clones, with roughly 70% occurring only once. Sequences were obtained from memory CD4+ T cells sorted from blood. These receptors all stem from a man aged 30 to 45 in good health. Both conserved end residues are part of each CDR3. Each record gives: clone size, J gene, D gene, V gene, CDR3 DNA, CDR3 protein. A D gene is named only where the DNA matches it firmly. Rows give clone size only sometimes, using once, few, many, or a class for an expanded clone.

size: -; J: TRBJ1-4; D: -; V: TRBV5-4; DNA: TGTGCCAGCAGCTTAGGTCTGTCAGCAACTAATGAAAAACTGTTTTTT; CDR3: CASSLGLSATNEKLFF
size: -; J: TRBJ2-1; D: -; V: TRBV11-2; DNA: TGTGCCAGCAGCCGGTTGACAGGCCAGGACAATGAGCAGTTCTTC; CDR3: CASSRLTGQDNEQFF
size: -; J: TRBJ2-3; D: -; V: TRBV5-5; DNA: TGTGCCAGCAGCCCTCTCATCCGCTTCCCCACAGATACGCAGTATTTT; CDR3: CASSPLIRFPTDTQYF
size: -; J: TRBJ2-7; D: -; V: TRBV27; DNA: TGTGCCAGCAGCGCGAACATTGGGGGGCTCTACGAGCAGTACTTC; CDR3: CASSANIGGLYEQYF
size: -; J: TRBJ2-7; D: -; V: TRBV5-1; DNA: TGCGCCAGCAGCCCAGGAGGATCGACAGTCTACGAGCAGTACTTC; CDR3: CASSPGGSTVYEQYF
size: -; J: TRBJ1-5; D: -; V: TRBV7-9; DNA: TGTGCCAGCAGCTTAGCGGACAGTGGACAGCCCCAGCATTTT; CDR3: CASSLADSGQPQHF
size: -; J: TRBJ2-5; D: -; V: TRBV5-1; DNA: TGCGCCAGCGCCAAAGCAGACGGGCAGGGACAAGAGACCCAGTACTTC; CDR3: CASAKADGQGQETQYF
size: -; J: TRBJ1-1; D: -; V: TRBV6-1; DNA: TGTGCCAGCAGAGGAGCTCGACTTGTTGTTCGTGCTTTCTTT; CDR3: CASRGARLVVRAFF
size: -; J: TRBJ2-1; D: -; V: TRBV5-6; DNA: TGTGCCAGCAGTAGCCATGATGAGCAGTTCTTC; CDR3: CASSSHDEQFF
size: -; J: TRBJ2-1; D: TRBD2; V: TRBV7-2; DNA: TGTGCCAGCAGCTCTACTAGCGGCATCAATGAGCAGTTCTTC; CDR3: CASSSTSGINEQFF
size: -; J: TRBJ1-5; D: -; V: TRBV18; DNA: TGTGCCAGCTCACAAGATTATAGCAATCAGCCCCAGCATTTT; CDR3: CASSQDYSNQPQHF
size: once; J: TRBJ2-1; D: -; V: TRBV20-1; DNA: TGCGAAGCGAGGGGTACAAGGGAGCAGTTCTTC; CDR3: CEARGTREQFF
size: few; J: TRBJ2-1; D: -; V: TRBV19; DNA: TGTGCCAGTAGTAACGCAGGTTGGGGGCGGGTGCGGCGGGAGCCCAATGAGCAGTTCTTC; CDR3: CASSNAGWGRVRREPNEQFF
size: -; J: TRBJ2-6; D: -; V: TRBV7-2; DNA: TGTGCCAGCAGCTTAGTCAGGAACTCTGGGGCCAACGTCCTGACTTTC; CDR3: CASSLVRNSGANVLTF
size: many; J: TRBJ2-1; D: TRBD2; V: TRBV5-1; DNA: TGCGCCAGCAGCTTGGGGGGCCTAGCGGGAGGGCCCACCTACAATGAGCAGTTCTTC; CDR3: CASSLGGLAGGPTYNEQFF
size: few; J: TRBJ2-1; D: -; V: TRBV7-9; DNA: TGTGCCAGCAGCTTAGAGGTGGAGTACTACAATGAGCAGTTCTTC; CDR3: CASSLEVEYYNEQFF
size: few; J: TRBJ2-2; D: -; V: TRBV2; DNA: TGTGCCAGCAATTTACGGGTGGCTGGGGAGCTGTTTTTT; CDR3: CASNLRVAGELFF
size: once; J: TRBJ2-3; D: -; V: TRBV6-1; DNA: TGTGCCAGCAGTGGAGGGTACAGAAACACAGATACGCAGTATTTT; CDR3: CASSGGYRNTDTQYF
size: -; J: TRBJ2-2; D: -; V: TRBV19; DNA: TGTGCCAGTAGTCGTCGGAACACCGGGGAGCTGTTTTTT; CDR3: CASSRRNTGELFF
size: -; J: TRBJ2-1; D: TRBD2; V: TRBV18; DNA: TGTGCCAGCTCACCAGCAATGACTAGCGGGAGGTACAATGAGCAGTTCTTC; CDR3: CASSPAMTSGRYNEQFF
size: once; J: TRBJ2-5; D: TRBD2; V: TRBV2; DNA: TGTGCCGTTGAGGTGACTAGCTCCTTTTGGTACCAAGAGACCCAGTACTTC; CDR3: CAVEVTSSFWYQETQYF
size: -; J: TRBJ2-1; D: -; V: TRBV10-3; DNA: TGTGCCATCAGTGAACACAATGAGCAGTTCTTC; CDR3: CAISEHNEQFF